The clone carrying this T cell receptor beta chain occurred a few times. The table came from immunoSEQ multiplex PCR; TCRdb's copy has only in-frame clones and leaves some out. The sample lists about 140,000 clones; roughly 79% were seen once. This sample is part of a study of blood T cell repertoires in COVID-19. Study at large: PBMCs, B-cell-depleted T cells, or T cells were the source of the cDNA or gDNA that made up the material.

The CDR3 sequence is 15 residues long. The V end lost 4 bases, the J end lost 4 bases, and 14 bases lay between the germline ends. The germline V gene encodes CDR1 SGHRS and CDR2 YFSETQ. V is TRBV5-1 and J is TRBJ1-4; no definite D call. The receptor's source is a woman aged 60-75 years with acute or convalescent COVID-19. The source material was peripheral blood. The CDR3 nucleotides read TGCGCCAGCAGCACGGACGGGATATTTAATGAAAAACTGTTTTTT. It is translated as CASSTDGIFNEKLFF.